This T cell receptor beta chain was sequenced for a study of shared clonotypes between healthy human individuals. CDR1 is SGHRS and CDR2 is YFSETQ in the germline V gene. V shed 4 bases and J shed 2 bases, with 17 bases lying between them. The CDR3 covers 16 residues. CD4+ cells underwent separation, giving CD45RA+ naive and CD45RA-negative memory subsets. Sequencing was performed with immunoSEQ multiplex PCR; in TCRdb, only in-frame clones are kept and a portion is missing. Of some 1,600,000 clones in the sample, around 98% were seen once. This sequence was found in a man between 25 and 39 years old in good health. Material: naive CD4+ T cells sorted from blood. Subset described: CD45RA+ positively selected. This chain connects TRBV5-1 to TRBJ2-3; D possibly uses TRBD1 or TRBD2 (5 bases each). CDR3: CASSEGPQRYTDTQYF. In nucleotides, the CDR3 is TGCGCCAGCAGCGAGGGGCCCCAGCGGTACACAGATACGCAGTATTTT.